The entry that follows covers one T cell receptor (beta chain) sequence. Its antigen is still unknown. This may stem from a read error, because a much larger clone lies one nucleotide away. Total RNA, at least 6 micrograms per sample, came from PBMCs. Germline CDR1 MNHEY, CDR2 SMNVEV (reference sequence). This CDR3 comprises 12 residues. V was clipped by 6 bases and J by 4 bases, with 9 bases between them. A second PCR of roughly 6 to 12 cycles used a sample-barcoded 5' primer and a J-beta primer mix. MiXCR, applied by TCRdb to the 5' RACE reads, yields one record per CDR3 protein. Of roughly 680,000 distinct CDR3 sequences in the sample, 52% were seen once. This entry comes from a study of blood T cells in healthy people across ages. Points from the study as a whole: Diversity of TCR beta correlated strongly with naive T cell percentage. Without sorted subsets, naive and antigen-experienced compartments could not be conclusively compared.

This TCR was sampled from a woman of 80 years or more in good health. V gene TRBV27 combines with J gene TRBJ1-2; D gene ambiguous. Material: blood. CDR3 amino acids: CASSPVGYGYTF. Written as DNA, the CDR3 is TGTGCCAGCAGCCCCGTGGGCTATGGCTACACCTTC.